The clone carrying this T cell receptor beta chain was picked up many times. Its antigen is not identified. All patients picked for sequencing had shown, by flow cytometry, an expansion of CD8+CD57+ cells. No therapy had been given to the patients at the time of blood sampling. TCR beta VDJ and CDR3 were profiled, and genomic DNA was the template. TCRdb re-derived calls from the reads in MiXCR, one entry per CDR3 protein. The sample yields 200,000 to 250,000 distinct CDR3 sequences, more than 45% seen once. These data come from a study of CD8+CD57+ T cells in acquired aplastic anemia. Study context: Sorting CD4+ and CD8+ cells gave DNA averaging approximately 3 ug.

Per germline, CDR1 MNHNS and CDR2 SASEGT. The CDR3 length is 13 residues. Trimming removed 3 bases at V and 4 bases at J, with 9 bases between. Study-level points and caveats: Patients and controls had in common twenty-nine CD8+ CDR3 sequences. With respect to CD8+ Simpson's diversity, patients and controls did not differ significantly.

The V and J genes are TRBV6-1 and TRBJ1-2, with D uncertain. The sample consisted of sorted CD4+, CD8+, or CD8+CD57+ T cells (not recorded which) from PBMCs. This TCR came from a human donor with aplastic anemia. The CDR3 sequence is CASSDVRAYGYTF. DNA of the CDR3: TGTGCCAGCAGTGATGTGAGGGCCTATGGCTACACCTTC.